This TCR beta chain was observed in a study of naive and memory T cell subsets. Study-wide results and caveats: Tuberculin site TCR excess was interpreted as type IV hypersensitivity infiltration.

Ligated cDNA underwent four rounds of PCR with nested alpha and beta constant region primers and SP2. From the UMI-ligation and nested PCR reads, TCRdb called clonotypes with MiXCR, one entry per CDR3 protein. The sample includes approximately 37,000 distinct CDR3 sequences, 11% seen only once; the top ten take 3% to 5%. Treatment meaning: skin biopsy from PPD injection site in Mantoux-positive individual. An oligonucleotide containing a UMI was ligated to the 3' end of TCR cDNA. Tuberculin skin test biopsies were taken where PPD was injected in Mantoux-positive people. V was cut by 7 bases and J by 8 bases, with 14 bases left in between. Germline assignment: CDR1 MNHNS and CDR2 SASEGT. The CDR3 sequence is 12 residues long. This clonotype was recorded a few times. Its antigen is as yet unknown.

The chain carries TRBV6-1 and TRBJ1-2; D not certain. The receptor was derived from an adult in good health. This specimen was skin, taken from a tuberculin skin test site. The CDR3, as DNA: TGTGCCAGCACTGCCGGGTTTTGGGGCTACACCTTC. Translation: CASTAGFWGYTF.